This TCR beta chain emerged from a study of control samples from healthy donors and cancer patients. Libraries were prepared by immunoSEQ multiplex PCR; TCRdb keeps only in-frame clonotypes and omits some of them. Of some 150,000 clones listed, roughly 92% were seen once; the top ten hold less than 15%. Germline V CDR1 and CDR2: SGDLS, YYNGEE. V lost 0 bases and J 7 bases, leaving 16 bases between the germline ends. The CDR3 consists of 16 residues. Sequencing was performed on blood. The clonotype originates from a man in his forties in good health. This rearrangement joins TRBV9 to TRBJ1-4, with D possibly being TRBD1 (5 bases). The CDR3 region is CASSVGEARRGEKLFF. CDR3 nucleotide sequence: TGTGCCAGCAGCGTAGGTGAGGCCCGGAGGGGTGAAAAACTGTTTTTT.